These T cell receptor beta chains were read from a single sample in a study of T cells in narcolepsy. TCRdb's copy holds only in-frame clones and misses some; the assay was immunoSEQ multiplex PCR. The table includes about 32,000 clones, around 79% detected once. Sequenced material: memory (CD45RA-) CD4+ T cells from blood. These receptors were taken from a human donor in good health. The CDR3 runs from the conserved cysteine through the conserved F or W.

J gene: TRBJ2-1; V gene: TRBV6-1; CDR3 protein: CASSRDFDEQFF
J gene: TRBJ2-1; V gene: TRBV11-1; CDR3 protein: CASSFSRGSSYNEQFF
J gene: TRBJ2-3; V gene: TRBV6-1; CDR3 protein: CASRTDRGDTQYF
J gene: TRBJ2-3; V gene: TRBV27; CDR3 protein: CASRAGGADTQYF
J gene: TRBJ1-6; V gene: TRBV14; CDR3 protein: CASSQDLPPTPLHF
J gene: TRBJ1-2; V gene: TRBV6-5; CDR3 protein: CASTMRLELGYTF
J gene: TRBJ1-5; V gene: TRBV25-1; CDR3 protein: CASSESRQGGSNQPQHF
J gene: TRBJ1-5; V gene: TRBV7-9; CDR3 protein: CASSLGDTGNQPQHF
J gene: TRBJ1-1; V gene: TRBV5-1; CDR3 protein: CASSLDGFTEAFF
J gene: TRBJ1-4; V gene: TRBV5-4; CDR3 protein: CASSVGSGDEKLFF
J gene: TRBJ2-7; V gene: TRBV10-2; CDR3 protein: CASSVSGSYEQYF
J gene: TRBJ2-3; V gene: TRBV7-2; CDR3 protein: CASSFGLAGGNTQYF
J gene: TRBJ2-1; V gene: TRBV30; CDR3 protein: CAWSGIAGAHEQFF
J gene: TRBJ2-1; V gene: TRBV4-2; CDR3 protein: CASSHSAGTSGSNEQFF
J gene: TRBJ1-5; V gene: TRBV6-5; CDR3 protein: CASSRSNQPQHF
J gene: TRBJ2-4; V gene: TRBV7-8; CDR3 protein: CASSLFGGGGLAKNIQYF
J gene: TRBJ2-1; V gene: TRBV10-2; CDR3 protein: CASSGGRAQDNEQFF
J gene: TRBJ2-7; V gene: TRBV7-6; CDR3 protein: CASSLWQAYEQYF
J gene: TRBJ1-2; V gene: TRBV18; CDR3 protein: CASSPERVQGYTF
J gene: TRBJ2-7; V gene: TRBV7-2; CDR3 protein: CASSFSGRAHEQYF
J gene: TRBJ2-7; V gene: TRBV19; CDR3 protein: CASSMNREGRYEQYF
J gene: TRBJ2-2; V gene: TRBV19; CDR3 protein: CASSFQNGELFF
J gene: TRBJ2-5; V gene: TRBV11-3; CDR3 protein: CASSLSGRESETQYF
J gene: TRBJ1-2; V gene: TRBV28; CDR3 protein: CASRSGQGYGYTF
J gene: TRBJ2-5; V gene: TRBV5-1; CDR3 protein: CASRASGREQETQYF
J gene: TRBJ2-3; V gene: TRBV30; CDR3 protein: CACMFAGGWGDTQYF
J gene: TRBJ2-3; V gene: TRBV30; CDR3 protein: CAWSVRGTDTQYF
J gene: TRBJ1-4; V gene: TRBV30; CDR3 protein: CAWSAFGVWEKLFF
J gene: TRBJ2-1; V gene: TRBV11-2; CDR3 protein: CASSLRFGYNEQFF
J gene: TRBJ1-2; V gene: TRBV29-1; CDR3 protein: CSVDRRYGYTF
J gene: TRBJ2-3; V gene: TRBV13; CDR3 protein: CASSLVGYGDTQYF
J gene: TRBJ2-7; V gene: TRBV27; CDR3 protein: CASSRDRGIGEQYF
J gene: TRBJ1-4; V gene: TRBV5-6; CDR3 protein: CASSLLSHNEKLFF
J gene: TRBJ1-2; V gene: TRBV29-1; CDR3 protein: CSVQAIYGYTF
J gene: -; V gene: TRBV5-1; CDR3 protein: CASSLALGSGATYEQYF
J gene: TRBJ2-5; V gene: TRBV11-2; CDR3 protein: CASSLDGQETQYF
J gene: TRBJ1-3; V gene: TRBV5-1; CDR3 protein: CASSLGTSGNTIYF